Below, 29 T cell receptor beta chains from the same sample are listed, as sequenced in a study of diagnostic markers for celiac disease. TCRdb re-called the reads; one entry per CDR3 protein, DNA not given. The sample's table shows about 6,000 distinct CDR3 sequences. The sequenced sample consisted of either unsorted cells or a sorted T cell fraction (not recorded which). These TCRs come from a human donor. This table probably holds off-target reads from a library built for another chain.

This chain joins TRBV7-2 and TRBJ1-5; the D call from TCRdb, TRBD1, cannot be confirmed without DNA. This CDR3 has 13 amino acids. From germline, CDR1 is SGHTA and CDR2 FQGNSA. The CDR3 loop is CASSLLQGQPQHF.

The chain is built from TRBV12-3 or TRBV12-4 and TRBJ2-1. The CDR3 has 12 residues. CDR3 residues: CASTSVYNEQFF.

This chain uses TRBV18 with TRBJ2-1. The CDR3 consists of 14 residues. From germline, CDR1 is KGHSH and CDR2 LQKENI. The CDR3 loop is CASSPTRTYNEQFF.

The chain links TRBV9 to TRBJ1-1. The CDR3 length is 13 residues. CDR1 and CDR2 from the germline V gene are SGDLS and YYNGEE. The CDR3: CASSVGTDTEAFF.

This clonotype registers large by frequency. The chain links TRBV5-1 to TRBJ1-1; the D call from TCRdb, TRBD1, cannot be confirmed without DNA. The V gene's germline CDR1 is SGHRS and CDR2 YFSETQ. The CDR3 is 14 residues long. The CDR3 loop is CASGSQGVGTEAFF.

The chain uses TRBV15 and TRBJ2-7; TCRdb proposes TRBD2, but this gene call is untestable without DNA. This CDR3 is built from 15 residues. Looked up from germline, CDR1 is LNHNV and CDR2 is YYDKDF (reference sequence). CDR3 residues: CATSREWTGLYEQYF.

J is TRBJ1-1 and V is TRBV20-1; the TCRdb call, TRBD1, lacks DNA for checking. This CDR3 has 13 residues. CDR1 and CDR2 (germline): DFQATT, SNEGSKA (reference sequence). CDR3 in amino acids: CSARVLIGQGAFF.

The gene calls are TRBV3-1 and TRBJ1-1; TCRdb's D call of TRBD1 is untestable without DNA. CDR3 length: 16 amino acids. The germline V gene encodes CDR1 LGHDT and CDR2 YNNKEL (reference sequence). This chain's CDR3 is CASSQDTSGANTEAFF. Combining the CDR3 with reference TRBV3-1 and TRBJ1-1 gives the whole variable domain DTAVSQTPKYLVTQMGNDKSIKCEQNLGHDTMYWYKQDSKKFLKIMFSYNNKELIINETVPNRFSPKSPDKAHLNLHINSLELGDSAVYFCASSQDTSGANTEAFFGQGTRLTVV.

By frequency, this clonotype registers medium-sized. The chain uses TRBV2 and TRBJ1-1; absent DNA, TCRdb's TRBD1 call cannot be checked. CDR1 is SNHLY, CDR2 FYNNEI, per germline. CDR3 length: 13 amino acids. This CDR3 is CASRGQGSTEAFF.

V is TRBV20-1 and J is TRBJ1-1. The germline CDR1 and CDR2 sequences are DFQATT and SNEGSKA (reference sequence). This CDR3 spans 16 amino acids. The CDR3 region is CSARDLRTHMNTEAFF.

This chain connects TRBV20-1 to TRBJ1-1; TCRdb indicates TRBD1, and absent DNA this call remains unverified. This CDR3 region has 11 residues. Germline CDR1 reads DFQATT; CDR2 reads SNEGSKA (reference sequence). CDR3: CSPRQGSEAFF.

This clonotype is called large based on its frequency. This chain uses TRBV29-1 with TRBJ2-4; TCRdb outputs TRBD1, but without DNA this stays unchecked. From germline, CDR1 is SQVTM and CDR2 ANQGSEA. There are 11 residues in the CDR3. The CDR3: CSVVFRGGQYF.

The genes are TRBV30 and TRBJ2-1; TCRdb picks TRBD2, but there is no DNA to check that call. The germline V gene encodes CDR1 GTSNPN and CDR2 SVGIG (reference sequence). This CDR3 region has 15 residues. The CDR3 here is CAWSYLAGGPNEQFF.

This chain uses TRBV12-3 or TRBV12-4 with TRBJ1-2. There are 15 residues in the CDR3. Here the CDR3 reads CASIQRGGGSYGYTF.

The CDR3 loop is CASSRTSGGVNEQFF. The gene calls are TRBV4-3 and TRBJ2-1; without DNA, the TCRdb call of TRBD2 cannot be checked. Germline CDR1 reads LGHNA; CDR2 reads YSLEER. The CDR3 sequence is 15 residues long.

Frequency places this clonotype as medium-sized. CDR3: CASSFGGVGNTGELFF. The chain recombines TRBV11-2 with TRBJ2-2; checking the TCRdb D call of TRBD1 is not possible without DNA. CDR3 length: 16 amino acids. Germline assignment: CDR1 SGHAT and CDR2 FQNNGV.

V and J are TRBV5-4 and TRBJ1-1. Germline loops: CDR1 SGHNT, CDR2 YYREEE (reference sequence). The CDR3 runs to 17 residues. The CDR3 loop is CASSGRVAAEMNTEAFF.

Its frequency marks this clonotype as medium-sized. The chain carries TRBV4-3 and TRBJ2-1; TCRdb outputs TRBD1, but without DNA this stays unchecked. This CDR3 has 14 residues. CDR1 is LGHNA, CDR2 YSLEER, per germline. The CDR3 reads CASSHVARDEPQFF.

This clonotype is classed as medium-sized by frequency. The chain employs TRBV18 and TRBJ2-2; checking the TCRdb D call of TRBD1 is not possible without DNA. Germline V gives CDR1 KGHSH, CDR2 LQKENI. The length of the CDR3 is 19 residues. The CDR3 loop is CASSPRTIRGGMDTGELFF.

By frequency, this clonotype is hyperexpanded (1% or more). V and J are TRBV12-3 or TRBV12-4 and TRBJ2-3; the TCRdb call, TRBD1, lacks DNA for checking. The CDR3 is 17 amino acids. The CDR3 sequence: CASSLGPTTSSTDTQYF.

This sequence joins TRBV5-1 and TRBJ2-6; the TRBD1 assignment by TCRdb is unverifiable without DNA. This CDR3 is 17 amino acids long. Germline V gene sequence: CDR1 SGHRS, CDR2 YFSETQ. The CDR3 sequence: CASSSFGTYTGANVLTF.

The CDR3 loop reads CASSLGGTGELFF. The rearrangement joins TRBV11-3 to TRBJ2-2. The CDR3 covers 13 residues. Germline CDR1 and CDR2: SGHNT and YENEEA.

The chain uses TRBV5-5 and TRBJ2-1; the D call of TRBD2 rests on TCRdb alone, since no DNA is present to check it. The CDR3 has 13 residues. Germline V gene data show CDR1 as SGHKS and CDR2 as YYEKEE (reference sequence). The chain's CDR3 is CASSPGQRNEQFF.

This chain connects TRBV9 to TRBJ1-1; TCRdb designates TRBD1, a call that cannot be tested without DNA. Germline CDR1 reads SGDLS; CDR2 reads YYNGEE. There are 13 residues in the CDR3. The CDR3 protein is CASSVGSGSEAFF.

The chain carries TRBV7-2 and TRBJ1-4; lacking DNA, the TRBD1 call made by TCRdb goes unchecked. The V gene's germline CDR1 is SGHTA and CDR2 FQGNSA. This CDR3 has 14 residues. CDR3 protein: CASSSGTGNEKLFF.

The chain links TRBV20-1 to TRBJ2-1; the D call from TCRdb, TRBD2, cannot be confirmed without DNA. Germline values: CDR1 DFQATT, CDR2 SNEGSKA (reference sequence). The CDR3 runs to 13 residues. The CDR3 here is CSARGLVLNEQFF.

The rearrangement links TRBV20-1 to TRBJ2-3; TCRdb's D call of TRBD2 is untestable without DNA. This CDR3 has 16 residues. Germline V gene lookup returns CDR1 DFQATT and CDR2 SNEGSKA (reference sequence). The CDR3 reads CSASPDVAPSTDTQYF.

This chain joins TRBV24-1 and TRBJ2-2; there is no DNA to check the TCRdb D call of TRBD2. CDR3 length: 17 residues. Germline V CDR1 and CDR2: KGHDR, SFDVKD. CDR3: CATSARGITKNTGELFF.

J is TRBJ1-1 and V is TRBV10-2; with no DNA, the TCRdb D assignment of TRBD1 cannot be verified. The length of the CDR3 is 14 residues. In germline, CDR1 is WSHSY, CDR2 SAAADI. CDR3 amino acids: CASSESGGNTEAFF.